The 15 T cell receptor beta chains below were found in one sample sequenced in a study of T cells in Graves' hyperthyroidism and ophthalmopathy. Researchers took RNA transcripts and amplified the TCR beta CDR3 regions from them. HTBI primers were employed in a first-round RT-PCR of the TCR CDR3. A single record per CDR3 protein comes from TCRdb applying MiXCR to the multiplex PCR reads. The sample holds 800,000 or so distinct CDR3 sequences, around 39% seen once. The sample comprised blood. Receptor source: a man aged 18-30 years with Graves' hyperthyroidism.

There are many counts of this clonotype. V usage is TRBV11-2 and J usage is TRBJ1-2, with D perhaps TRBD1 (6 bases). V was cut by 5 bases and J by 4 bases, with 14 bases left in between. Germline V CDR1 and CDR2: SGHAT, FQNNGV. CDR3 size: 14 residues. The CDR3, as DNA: TGTGCCAGCAGCCACACAGGGATCGGCTATGGCTACACCTTC. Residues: CASSHTGIGYGYTF. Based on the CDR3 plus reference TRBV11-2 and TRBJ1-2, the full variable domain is EAGVAQSPRYKIIEKRQSVAFWCNPISGHATLYWYQQILGQGPKLLIQFQNNGVVDDSQLPKDRFSAERLKGVDSTLKIQPAKLEDSAVYLCASSHTGIGYGYTFGSGTRLTVV.

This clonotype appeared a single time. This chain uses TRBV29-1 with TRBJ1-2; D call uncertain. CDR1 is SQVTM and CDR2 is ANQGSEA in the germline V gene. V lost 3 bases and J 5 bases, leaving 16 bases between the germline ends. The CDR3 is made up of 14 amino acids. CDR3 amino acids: CSVDWETDLYGYTF. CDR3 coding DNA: TGCAGCGTTGACTGGGAAACCGACCTGTATGGCTACACCTTC. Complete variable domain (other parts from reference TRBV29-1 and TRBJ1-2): SAVISQKPSRDICQRGTSLTIQCQVDSQVTMMFWYRQQPGQSLTLIATANQGSEATYESGFVIDKFPISRPNLTFSTLTVSNMSPEDSSIYLCSVDWETDLYGYTFGSGTRLTVV.

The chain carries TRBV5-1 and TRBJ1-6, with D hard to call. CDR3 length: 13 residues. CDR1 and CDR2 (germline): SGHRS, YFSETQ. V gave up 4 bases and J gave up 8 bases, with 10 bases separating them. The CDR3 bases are TGCGCCAGCAGCCAATGGTCGGATTCACCCCTCCACTTT. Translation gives CASSQWSDSPLHF.

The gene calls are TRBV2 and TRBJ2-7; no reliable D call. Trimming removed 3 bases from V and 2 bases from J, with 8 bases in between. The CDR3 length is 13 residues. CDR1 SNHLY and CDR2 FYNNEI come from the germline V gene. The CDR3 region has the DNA TGTGCCAGCAGTGAGCAGCGAACCTACGAGCAGTACTTC. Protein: CASSEQRTYEQYF.

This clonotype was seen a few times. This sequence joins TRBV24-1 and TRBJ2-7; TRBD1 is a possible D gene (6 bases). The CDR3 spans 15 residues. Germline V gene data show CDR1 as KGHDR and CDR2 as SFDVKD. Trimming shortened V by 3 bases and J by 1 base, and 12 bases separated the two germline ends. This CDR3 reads CATSDARGGSYEQYF. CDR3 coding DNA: TGTGCCACCAGTGATGCCCGAGGGGGTTCCTACGAGCAGTACTTC.

CDR3 sequence (DNA): TGTGCCAGCGTCCAGGGACAGATTAATGAAAAACTGTTTTTT. It encodes CASVQGQINEKLFF. V gene TRBV9 combines with J gene TRBJ1-4; 7 bases are shared with TRBD1. CDR1 SGDLS and CDR2 YYNGEE come from the germline V gene. The length of the CDR3 is 14 residues. With 7 bases clipped from V and 4 bases from J, the junction kept 7 bases outside the gene matches. The variable domain in full, completed from reference TRBV9 and TRBJ1-4, reads DSGVTQTPKHLITATGQRVTLRCSPRSGDLSVYWYQQSLDQGLQFLIQYYNGEERAKGNILERFSAQQFPDLHSELNLSSLELGDSALYFCASVQGQINEKLFFGSGTQLSVL.

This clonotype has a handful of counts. In nucleotides, the CDR3 is TGTGCCAGCAGCTTAGCAGCTACTAGCGACTACGAGCAGTACTTC. This encodes CASSLAATSDYEQYF. J is TRBJ2-7 and V is TRBV7-2, with 7 bases that match TRBD2. Trimming took 0 bases from V and 3 from J; bases not matched to a gene: 5. Germline V CDR1 and CDR2: SGHTA, FQGNSA. The length of the CDR3 is 15 residues.

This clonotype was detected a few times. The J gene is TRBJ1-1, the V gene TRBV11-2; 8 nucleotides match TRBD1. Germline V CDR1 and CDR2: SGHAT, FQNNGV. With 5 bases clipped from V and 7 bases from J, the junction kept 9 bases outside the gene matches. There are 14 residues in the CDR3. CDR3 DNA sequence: TGTGCCAGCAGCCCCCGTCCAGGGGGCGGTGAAGCTTTCTTT. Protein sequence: CASSPRPGGGEAFF.

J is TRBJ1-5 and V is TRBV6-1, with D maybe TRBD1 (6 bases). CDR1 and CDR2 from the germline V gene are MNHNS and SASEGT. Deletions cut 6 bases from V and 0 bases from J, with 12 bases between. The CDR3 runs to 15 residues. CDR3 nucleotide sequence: TGTGCCAGCAGAGGGGGACCGTTTAGCAATCAGCCCCAGCATTTT. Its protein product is CASRGGPFSNQPQHF.

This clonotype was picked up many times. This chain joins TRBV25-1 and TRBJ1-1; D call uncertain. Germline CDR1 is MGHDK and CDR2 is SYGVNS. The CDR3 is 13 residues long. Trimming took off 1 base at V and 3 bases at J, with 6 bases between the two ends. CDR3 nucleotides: TGTGCCAGCAGTGAATTGTCCTACACTGAAGCTTTCTTT. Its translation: CASSELSYTEAFF.

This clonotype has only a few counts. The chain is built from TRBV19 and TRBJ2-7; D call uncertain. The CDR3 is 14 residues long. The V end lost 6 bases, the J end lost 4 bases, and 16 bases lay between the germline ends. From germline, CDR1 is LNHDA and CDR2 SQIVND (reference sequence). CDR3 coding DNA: TGTGCCAGTAGGATATTCAGGCGGAGATACGAGCAGTACTTC. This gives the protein CASRIFRRRYEQYF.

CDR3 bases: TGTGCCAGTAGTATAGGGGGGGTAACGCCCCAGCATTTT. Residues: CASSIGGVTPQHF. This rearrangement joins TRBV19 to TRBJ1-5; tentatively, D is TRBD1 (5 bases). This CDR3 has 13 amino acids. The V gene lost 1 base and the J gene lost 9 bases, with 10 bases spanning the gap. Germline V gene sequence: CDR1 LNHDA, CDR2 SQIVND (reference sequence).

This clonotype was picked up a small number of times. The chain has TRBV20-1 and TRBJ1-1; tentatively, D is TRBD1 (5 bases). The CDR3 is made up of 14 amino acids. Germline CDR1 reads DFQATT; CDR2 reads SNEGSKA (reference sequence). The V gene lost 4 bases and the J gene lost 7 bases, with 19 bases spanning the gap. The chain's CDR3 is CSANQAGPGGEAFF. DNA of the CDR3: TGCAGTGCTAATCAGGCAGGGCCGGGCGGTGAAGCTTTCTTT.

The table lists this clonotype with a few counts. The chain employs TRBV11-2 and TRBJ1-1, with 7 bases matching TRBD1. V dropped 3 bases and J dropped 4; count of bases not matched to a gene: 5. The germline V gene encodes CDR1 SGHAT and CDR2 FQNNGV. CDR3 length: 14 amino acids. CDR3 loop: CASSFEGARTEAFF. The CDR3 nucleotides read TGTGCCAGCAGCTTCGAGGGGGCCCGCACTGAAGCTTTCTTT.

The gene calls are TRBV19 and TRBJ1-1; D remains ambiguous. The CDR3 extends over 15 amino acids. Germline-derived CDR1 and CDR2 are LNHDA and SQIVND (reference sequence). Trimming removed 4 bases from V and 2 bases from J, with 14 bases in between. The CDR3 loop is CASSTPLVDNTEAFF. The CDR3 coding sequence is TGTGCCAGTAGTACCCCTCTGGTAGACAACACTGAAGCTTTCTTT.